Included here is one TCR beta chain sequence, with context. Researchers ran the PCR with 60 Vbeta and 13 Jbeta primers. Clones were sequenced by immunoSEQ multiplex PCR, and TCRdb holds only the in-frame ones, with some missing. The sample consists of some 170,000 clones, around nine tenths of them appearing once. This sample is part of a study of cytomegalovirus exposure and HLA in healthy donors. The CDR3 loop spans 14 amino acids. V was cut by 6 bases and J by 7 bases, with 16 bases left in between. Germline CDR1 is MNHEY and CDR2 is SMNVEV (reference sequence). This clonotype originated in a woman between 25 and 40 years old in good health and CMV-seronegative. J is TRBJ1-5 and V is TRBV27, with D possibly matching TRBD1 (6 bases). Input material: PBMCs. CDR3 residues: CASRGDISTQPQHF. The CDR3 coding sequence is TGTGCCAGCAGGGGGGACATTTCGACGCAGCCCCAGCATTTT.